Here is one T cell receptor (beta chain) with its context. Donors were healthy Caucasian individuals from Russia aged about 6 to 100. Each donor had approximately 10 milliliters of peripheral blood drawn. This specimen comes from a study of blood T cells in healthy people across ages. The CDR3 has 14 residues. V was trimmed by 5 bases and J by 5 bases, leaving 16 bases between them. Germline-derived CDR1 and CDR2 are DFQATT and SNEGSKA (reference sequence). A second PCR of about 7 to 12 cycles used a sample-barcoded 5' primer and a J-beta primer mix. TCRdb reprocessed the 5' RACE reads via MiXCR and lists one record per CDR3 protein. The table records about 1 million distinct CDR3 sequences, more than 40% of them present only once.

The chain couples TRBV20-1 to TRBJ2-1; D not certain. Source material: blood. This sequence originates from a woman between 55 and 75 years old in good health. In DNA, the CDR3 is TGCAGTGCTGGTGAGGCGGTCCTCCACAATGAGCAGTTCTTC. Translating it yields CSAGEAVLHNEQFF.